This entry describes one T cell receptor beta chain. Its antigen is undetermined. Deletions cut 1 base from V and 1 base from J, with 13 bases between. CDR3 size: 16 residues. CDR1 and CDR2 from the germline V gene are LGHNA and YSLEER. This specimen comes from a study of cytomegalovirus exposure and HLA in healthy donors. Overall study: From donors who were HLA-typed, an early data release held about 85 million unique TCRs. Broader study findings: Among TCR beta chains, those listed as cytomegalovirus-associated numbered approximately 150. The classifier was said to identify cytomegalovirus status with high specificity and sensitivity.

PCR was performed using 60 Vbeta and 13 Jbeta primers. Produced via immunoSEQ multiplex PCR; TCRdb's table is partial and in-frame only. The sample lists approximately 160,000 clones, around 75% occurring once. The rearrangement uses TRBV4-3 and TRBJ2-5, with D possibly TRBD1 on 5 matching bases. The receptor was derived from a human donor in good health. The specimen was PBMCs. Here the CDR3 DNA reads TGCGCCAGCAGCCAAGTCTGGCAGGGCATCCAAGAGACCCAGTACTTC. Its protein is CASSQVWQGIQETQYF.